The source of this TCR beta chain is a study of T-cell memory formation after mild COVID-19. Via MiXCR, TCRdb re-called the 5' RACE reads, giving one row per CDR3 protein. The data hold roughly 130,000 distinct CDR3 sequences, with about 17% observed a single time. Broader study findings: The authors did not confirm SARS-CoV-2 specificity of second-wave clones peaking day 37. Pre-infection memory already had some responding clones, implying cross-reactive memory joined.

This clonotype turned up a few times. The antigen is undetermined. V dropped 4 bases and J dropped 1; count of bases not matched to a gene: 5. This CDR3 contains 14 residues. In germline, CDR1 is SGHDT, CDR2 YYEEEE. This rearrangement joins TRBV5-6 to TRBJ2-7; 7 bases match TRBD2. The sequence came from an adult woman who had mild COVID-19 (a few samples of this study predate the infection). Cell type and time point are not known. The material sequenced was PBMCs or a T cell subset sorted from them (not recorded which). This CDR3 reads CASSVRLASYEQYF. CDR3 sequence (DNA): TGTGCCAGCAGCGTCCGACTAGCTTCCTACGAGCAGTACTTC.